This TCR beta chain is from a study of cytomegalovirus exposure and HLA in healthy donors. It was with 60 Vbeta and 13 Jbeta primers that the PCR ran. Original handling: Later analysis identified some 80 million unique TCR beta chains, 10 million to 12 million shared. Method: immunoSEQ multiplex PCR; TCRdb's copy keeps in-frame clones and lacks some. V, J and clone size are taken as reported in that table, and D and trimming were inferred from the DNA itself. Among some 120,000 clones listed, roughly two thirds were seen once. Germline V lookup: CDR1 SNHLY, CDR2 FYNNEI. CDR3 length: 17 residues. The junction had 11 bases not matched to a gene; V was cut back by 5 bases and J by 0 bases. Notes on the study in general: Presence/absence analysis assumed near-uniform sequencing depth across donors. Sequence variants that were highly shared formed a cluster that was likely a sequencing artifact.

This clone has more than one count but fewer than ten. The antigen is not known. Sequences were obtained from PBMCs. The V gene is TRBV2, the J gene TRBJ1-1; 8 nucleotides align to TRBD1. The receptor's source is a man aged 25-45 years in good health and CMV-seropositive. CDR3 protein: CASSSPGQAYMNTEAFF. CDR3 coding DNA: TGTGCCAGCAGTTCGCCGGGACAGGCCTACATGAACACTGAAGCTTTCTTT.